This T cell receptor beta chain stems from a study of control samples from healthy donors and cancer patients. The table came from immunoSEQ multiplex PCR; TCRdb's copy has only in-frame clones and leaves some out. The table lists more than 100,000 clones, around 89% of them singletons. This clone has just a few counts. Per germline, CDR1 MNHNS and CDR2 SASEGT. The CDR3 is 13 amino acids. V lost 1 base, J lost 2 bases, and 5 bases lay in between. This chain uses TRBV6-1 with TRBJ1-1; the D is unclear. The receptor was derived from a man aged 40-55 years in good health. The sequencing sample was made of blood. Written as DNA, the CDR3 is TGTGCCAGCAGTGAAGGCAGAAACACTGAAGCTTTCTTT. It is translated as CASSEGRNTEAFF.